This T cell receptor beta chain was identified during a study of cytomegalovirus exposure and HLA in healthy donors. The CDR3 extends over 13 amino acids. Germline V gene lookup returns CDR1 MNHNS and CDR2 SASEGT. V was shortened by 4 bases and J by 7 bases, with 13 bases between the two germline ends. Study findings and constraints: It was reportedly the case that the classifier diagnosed cytomegalovirus status with high specificity and sensitivity. Subsequent analysis showed first-cohort TCR clusters tending to co-occur in around 110 validation repertoires. The study found most TCR sequences rare, yet found some public TCRs in many donors.

As to this clone: Its target is not known.

The data were produced by immunoSEQ multiplex PCR, yet TCRdb's version contains in-frame clones alone and is incomplete. The table has 200,000 to 250,000 clones, approximately 86% seen once; the top ten hold roughly 2.8%. The sequence came from a woman aged 18 to 35 in good health and CMV-seronegative. The specimen was PBMCs. This rearrangement joins TRBV6-1 to TRBJ1-1; no definite D call. CDR3 sequence: CASSGGSVVEAFF. CDR3 DNA sequence: TGTGCCAGCAGTGGCGGTTCGGTAGTTGAAGCTTTCTTT.